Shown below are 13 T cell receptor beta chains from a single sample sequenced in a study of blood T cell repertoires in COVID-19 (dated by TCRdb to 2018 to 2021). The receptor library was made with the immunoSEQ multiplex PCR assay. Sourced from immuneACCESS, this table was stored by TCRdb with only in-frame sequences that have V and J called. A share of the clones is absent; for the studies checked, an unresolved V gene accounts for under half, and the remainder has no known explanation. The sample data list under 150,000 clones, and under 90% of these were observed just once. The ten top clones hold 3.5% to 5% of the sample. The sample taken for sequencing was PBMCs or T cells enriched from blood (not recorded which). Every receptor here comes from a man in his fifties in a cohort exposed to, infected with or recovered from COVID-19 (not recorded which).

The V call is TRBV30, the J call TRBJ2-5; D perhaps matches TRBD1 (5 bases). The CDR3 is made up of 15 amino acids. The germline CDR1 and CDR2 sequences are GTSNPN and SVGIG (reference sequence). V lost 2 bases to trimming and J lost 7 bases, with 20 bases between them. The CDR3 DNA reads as TGTGCCTGGAGTCTACAGGACGGGTCCGGCGGGACCCAGTACTTC. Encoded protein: CAWSLQDGSGGTQYF.

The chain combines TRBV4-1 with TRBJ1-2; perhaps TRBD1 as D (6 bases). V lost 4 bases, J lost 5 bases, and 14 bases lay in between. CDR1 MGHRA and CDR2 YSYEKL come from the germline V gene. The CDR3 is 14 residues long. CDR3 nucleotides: TGCGCCAGCAGCCGGCCACAGGGAGGGTATGGCTACACCTTC. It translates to CASSRPQGGYGYTF.

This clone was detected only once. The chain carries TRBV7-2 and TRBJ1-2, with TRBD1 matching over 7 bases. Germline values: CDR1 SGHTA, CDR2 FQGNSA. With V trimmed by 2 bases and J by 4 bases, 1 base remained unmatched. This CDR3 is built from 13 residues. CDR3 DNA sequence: TGTGCCAGCAGCTTAAACAGGGGCTATGGCTACACCTTC. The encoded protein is CASSLNRGYGYTF.

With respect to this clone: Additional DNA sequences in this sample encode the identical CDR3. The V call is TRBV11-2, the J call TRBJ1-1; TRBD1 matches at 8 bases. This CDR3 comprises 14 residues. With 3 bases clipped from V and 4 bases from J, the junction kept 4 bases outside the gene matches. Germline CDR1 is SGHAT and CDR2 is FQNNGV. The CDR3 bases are TGTGCCAGCAGCTTCGGACAGGGTGGCACTGAAGCTTTCTTT. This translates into CASSFGQGGTEAFF.

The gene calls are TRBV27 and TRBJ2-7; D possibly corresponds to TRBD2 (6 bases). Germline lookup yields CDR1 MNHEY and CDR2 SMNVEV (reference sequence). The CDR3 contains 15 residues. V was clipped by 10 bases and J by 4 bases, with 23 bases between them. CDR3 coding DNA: TGTGCCATCAATACGGGACTGCAAGGTGGGTACGAGCAGTACTTC. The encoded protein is CAINTGLQGGYEQYF.

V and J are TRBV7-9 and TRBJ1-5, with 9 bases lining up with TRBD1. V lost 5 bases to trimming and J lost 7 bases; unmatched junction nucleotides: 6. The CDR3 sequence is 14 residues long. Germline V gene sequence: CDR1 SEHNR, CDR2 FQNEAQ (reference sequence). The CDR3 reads CASSPGQGWQPQHF. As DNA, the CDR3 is TGTGCCAGCAGCCCAGGACAGGGGTGGCAGCCCCAGCATTTT.

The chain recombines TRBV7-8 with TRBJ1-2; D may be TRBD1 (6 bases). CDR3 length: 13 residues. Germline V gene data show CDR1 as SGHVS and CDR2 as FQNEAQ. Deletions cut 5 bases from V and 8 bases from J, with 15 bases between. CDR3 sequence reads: CASSPPGGWGYTF. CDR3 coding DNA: TGTGCCAGCAGCCCCCCGGGGGGCTGGGGCTACACCTTC.

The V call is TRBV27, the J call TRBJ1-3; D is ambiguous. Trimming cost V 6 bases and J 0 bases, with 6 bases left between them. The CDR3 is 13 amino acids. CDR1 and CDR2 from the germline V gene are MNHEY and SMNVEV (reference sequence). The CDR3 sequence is CASSPYSGNTIYF. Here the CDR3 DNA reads TGTGCCAGCAGCCCCTACTCTGGAAACACCATATATTTT.

DNA for the CDR3: TGTGCCAGCAGCTTAGATCAGGGGGTGACCCAGTACTTC. It codes for CASSLDQGVTQYF. V usage is TRBV7-2 and J usage is TRBJ2-5; 7 bases are shared with TRBD1. Germline values: CDR1 SGHTA, CDR2 FQGNSA. V lost 1 base to trimming and J lost 7 bases; unmatched junction nucleotides: 3. CDR3 length equals 13 residues.

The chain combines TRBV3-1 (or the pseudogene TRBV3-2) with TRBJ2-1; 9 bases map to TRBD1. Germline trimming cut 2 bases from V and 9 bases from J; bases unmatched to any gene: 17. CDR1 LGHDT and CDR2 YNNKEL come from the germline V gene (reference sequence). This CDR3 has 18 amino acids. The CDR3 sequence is CASSQLPGQGMRRAEQFF. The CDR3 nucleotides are TGTGCCAGCAGCCAACTACCGGGACAGGGAATGCGGCGGGCTGAGCAGTTCTTC.

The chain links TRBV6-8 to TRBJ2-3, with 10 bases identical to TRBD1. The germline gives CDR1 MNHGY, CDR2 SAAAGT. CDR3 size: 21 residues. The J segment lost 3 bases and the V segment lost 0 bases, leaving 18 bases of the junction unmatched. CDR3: CASSYSERLDRGYWRTDTQYF. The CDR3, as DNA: TGTGCCAGCAGTTACTCTGAGCGCCTGGACAGGGGGTATTGGAGAACAGATACGCAGTATTTT.

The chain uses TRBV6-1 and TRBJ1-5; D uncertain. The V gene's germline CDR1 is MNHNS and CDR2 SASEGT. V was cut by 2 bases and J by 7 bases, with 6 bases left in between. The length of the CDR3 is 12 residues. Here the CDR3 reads CASSEFRQPQHF. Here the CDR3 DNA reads TGTGCCAGCAGTGAATTCAGGCAGCCCCAGCATTTT.

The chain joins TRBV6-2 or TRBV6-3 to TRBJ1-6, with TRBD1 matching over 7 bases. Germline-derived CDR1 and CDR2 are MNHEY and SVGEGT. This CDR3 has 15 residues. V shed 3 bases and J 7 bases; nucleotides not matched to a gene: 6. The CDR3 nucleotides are TGTGCCAGCAGTTATTCGACAGGGAGAAATTCACCCCTCCACTTT. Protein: CASSYSTGRNSPLHF.